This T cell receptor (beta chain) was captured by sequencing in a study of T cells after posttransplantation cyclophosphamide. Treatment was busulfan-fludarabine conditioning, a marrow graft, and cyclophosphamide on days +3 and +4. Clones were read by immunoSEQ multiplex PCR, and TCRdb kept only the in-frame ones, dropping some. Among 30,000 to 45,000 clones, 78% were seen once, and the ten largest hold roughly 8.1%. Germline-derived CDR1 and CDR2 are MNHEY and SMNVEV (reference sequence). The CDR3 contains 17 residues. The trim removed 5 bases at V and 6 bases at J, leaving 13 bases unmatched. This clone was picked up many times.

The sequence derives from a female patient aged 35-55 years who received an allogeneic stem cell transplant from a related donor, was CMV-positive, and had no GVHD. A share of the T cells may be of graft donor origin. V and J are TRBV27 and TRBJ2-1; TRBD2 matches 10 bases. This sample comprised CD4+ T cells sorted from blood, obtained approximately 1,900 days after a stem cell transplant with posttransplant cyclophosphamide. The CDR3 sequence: CASSIPWGSGGTNEQFF. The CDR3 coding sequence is TGTGCCAGCAGTATCCCATGGGGTAGCGGGGGGACCAATGAGCAGTTCTTC.